The 27 T cell receptor beta chains listed next were all sequenced from one sample in a study of cytomegalovirus exposure and HLA in healthy donors. The PCR employed 60 Vbeta primers together with 13 Jbeta primers. The protocol was immunoSEQ multiplex PCR, while the TCRdb copy is restricted to in-frame clones and leaves out a portion. In the table there are some 160,000 clones, around four fifths of which are singletons. Sequenced material: PBMCs. The receptors were gathered from a woman in her twenties or thirties in good health and CMV-seronegative.

In DNA, the CDR3 is TGTGCCAGCAGTGAACGGGGAAGGGAAACGGGACAGCCCCAGCATTTT. It specifies CASSERGRETGQPQHF. This sequence joins TRBV2 and TRBJ1-5; unclear D gene. The germline V and J ends were trimmed by 2 bases and 7 bases, with 18 bases remaining between them. The CDR3 is 16 residues long. Per germline, CDR1 SNHLY and CDR2 FYNNEI.

This clone was recorded only once. Other DNA sequences from this sample encode an identical CDR3 as well. The chain joins TRBV5-1 to TRBJ1-3, with D unclear. CDR3 length equals 13 residues. Trimming left V 5 bases short and J 2 bases short, with 8 bases between. Germline V gene data show CDR1 as SGHRS and CDR2 as YFSETQ. The CDR3 DNA reads TGCGCCAGCAGAACGGGTACTGGAAACACCATATATTTT. Its translation is CASRTGTGNTIYF.

The chain is built from TRBV2 and TRBJ2-2; TRBD2 matches 13 bases. V gave up 5 bases and J gave up 0 bases; unmatched junction bases: 3. Per the germline V gene, CDR1 is SNHLY and CDR2 is FYNNEI. This CDR3 region has 17 residues. The CDR3 loop reads CASSRLAGGANTGELFF. CDR3 nucleotide sequence: TGTGCCAGCAGTAGACTAGCGGGGGGAGCGAACACCGGGGAGCTGTTTTTT.

This chain connects TRBV6-4 to TRBJ2-6; D possibly corresponds to TRBD1 (5 bases). Germline CDR1 is MRHNA and CDR2 is SNTAGT. V lost 5 bases, J lost 2 bases, and 16 bases lay in between. The CDR3 is 17 amino acids. This CDR3 is CASSRGRTNPGANVLTF. CDR3 sequence (DNA): TGTGCCAGCAGTAGGGGTAGGACCAACCCTGGGGCCAACGTCCTGACTTTC.

The chain is built from TRBV29-1 and TRBJ2-3; 7 bases are a match to TRBD1. The CDR3 spans 14 residues. Trimming cost V 5 bases and J 6 bases; bases outside gene matches: 11. Germline assignment: CDR1 SQVTM and CDR2 ANQGSEA. The CDR3 is CSVMTGTRADTQYF. The CDR3 DNA reads as TGCAGCGTTATGACAGGGACAAGAGCGGATACGCAGTATTTT.

The gene calls are TRBV30 and TRBJ1-2; no reliable D call. CDR1 and CDR2 (germline): GTSNPN, SVGIG (reference sequence). The ends were cut back, 4 bases at V and 3 bases at J, with 9 bases in the middle. The length of the CDR3 is 12 residues. The CDR3 sequence is CAWNLRDYGYTF. The CDR3 nucleotides read TGTGCCTGGAACCTCCGGGACTATGGCTACACCTTC. The full variable domain, completed using reference TRBV30 and TRBJ1-2, is SQTIHQWPATLVQPVGSPLSLECTVEGTSNPNLYWYRQAAGRGLQLLFYSVGIGQISSEVPQNLSASRPQDRQFILSSKKLLLSDSGFYLCAWNLRDYGYTFGSGTRLTVV.

This clone was counted once. The CDR3: CASSPGTIPSGNTIYF. The CDR3 DNA follows: TGTGCCAGCAGCCCCGGGACTATCCCCTCTGGAAACACCATATATTTT. This rearrangement joins TRBV28 to TRBJ1-3, with a weak D call TRBD1 (5 bases). CDR3 length: 16 residues. In germline, CDR1 is MDHEN, CDR2 SYDVKM. The V gene lost 6 bases and the J gene lost 0 bases, with 15 bases spanning the gap.

There are a few counts of this clone. The sample carries other DNA sequences with the same CDR3. The rearrangement joins TRBV7-8 to TRBJ2-7, with D unresolved. Germline V gives CDR1 SGHVS, CDR2 FQNEAQ. This CDR3 is built from 13 residues. CDR3: CVSKERPAYEQYF. The CDR3 DNA follows: TGTGTTAGCAAGGAAAGGCCGGCATACGAGCAGTACTTC.

This clone came up once. The V gene is TRBV7-3, the J gene TRBJ2-5; possible D gene TRBD2, 6 bases. Gene TRBJ2-7 matches the end of the DNA better, so the J call may be wrong. Germline CDR1 is SGHTA and CDR2 is FQGTGA. The CDR3 spans 13 residues. The CDR3 DNA is TGTGCCAGCAGCCGGGGGTCCCCTGGCGAGCAGTACTTC. Translated: CASSRGSPGEQYF.

J is TRBJ2-1 and V is TRBV10-3; a weak D match, TRBD2 (7 bases). Germline V gene data show CDR1 as ENHRY and CDR2 as SYGVKD. V dropped 3 bases and J dropped 2 bases, with 11 bases sitting between them. The CDR3 runs 15 residues. The CDR3 bases are TGTGCCATCAGTGACGGCGGGGGCCCCTACAATGAGCAGTTCTTC. It codes for CAISDGGGPYNEQFF.

The V gene is TRBV6-5, the J gene TRBJ1-3; 10 bases line up with TRBD1. The CDR3 consists of 16 residues. V shed 0 bases, J shed 7 bases, and the junction held 6 bases outside the gene matches. CDR1 and CDR2 from the germline V gene are MNHEY and SVGAGI. The CDR3, as DNA: TGTGCCAGCAGTTACTCTATCGGGACAGGGGACAACACCATATATTTT. This encodes CASSYSIGTGDNTIYF.

The J gene is TRBJ1-5, the V gene TRBV6-1; D is possibly TRBD1 (5 bases). In germline, CDR1 is MNHNS, CDR2 SASEGT. V gave up 0 bases and J gave up 0 bases, with 9 bases separating them. The CDR3 sequence is 16 residues long. CDR3 amino acids: CASSEATVYSNQPQHF. In nucleotides, the CDR3 is TGTGCCAGCAGTGAAGCGACAGTTTATAGCAATCAGCCCCAGCATTTT.

This clone has only a few counts. The genes are TRBV6-1 and TRBJ1-5; TRBD1 agrees at 7 bases. With V trimmed by 4 bases and J by 5 bases, 11 bases remained unmatched. The CDR3 runs 16 residues. Germline CDR1 MNHNS, CDR2 SASEGT. CDR3 in amino acids: CASSVGRGKGDQPQHF. CDR3 DNA sequence: TGTGCCAGCAGTGTTGGCAGGGGGAAAGGGGATCAGCCCCAGCATTTT.

The V and J genes are TRBV6-1 and TRBJ1-5, with D possibly TRBD1 on 5 matching bases. The CDR3 contains 15 residues. CDR1 and CDR2 (germline): MNHNS, SASEGT. V was shortened by 7 bases and J by 6 bases, with 19 bases between the two germline ends. CDR3 bases: TGTGCCAGCATTTTTCGACAGACCTTCCTTCAGCCCCAGCATTTT. It specifies CASIFRQTFLQPQHF.

This chain uses TRBV21-1 with TRBJ1-1. TRBV21-1 represents a pseudogene. This CDR3 spans 14 amino acids. The CDR3 DNA reads as TGTGCCAGCAGCAACATAAAGCAATACACTGAAGCTTTCTTT. This translates into CASSNIKQYTEAFF.

V gene TRBV9 combines with J gene TRBJ2-7, with D hard to call. Germline V gene sequence: CDR1 SGDLS, CDR2 YYNGEE. The CDR3 length is 13 residues. The ends were cut back, 7 bases at V and 6 bases at J, with 17 bases in the middle. The CDR3 here is CASGLGVVSEQYF. The CDR3, as DNA: TGTGCCAGCGGCCTCGGAGTGGTATCCGAGCAGTACTTC.

Remarks on this clone: Other nucleotide sequences in the sample specify the same CDR3. This chain joins TRBV19 and TRBJ2-6, with D maybe TRBD2 (7 bases). Trimming took 2 bases from V and 2 from J, leaving 10 bases between them. The CDR3 sequence is 16 residues long. Looked up from germline, CDR1 is LNHDA and CDR2 is SQIVND (reference sequence). CDR3 region: CASSIRGATGANVLTF. The DNA of the CDR3 is TGTGCCAGTAGTATACGGGGGGCAACTGGGGCCAACGTCCTGACTTTC.

The CDR3 DNA follows: TGTGCCACCGGCCGGACAGGGGTCGGGACTGAAGCTTTCTTT. As protein: CATGRTGVGTEAFF. The rearrangement links TRBV6-5 to TRBJ1-1, with TRBD1 matching over 9 bases. The junction had 11 bases not matched to a gene; V was cut back by 10 bases and J by 5 bases. The CDR3 is 14 amino acids. Germline lookup yields CDR1 MNHEY and CDR2 SVGAGI.

V and J are TRBV11-3 and TRBJ2-5, with 10 bases identical to TRBD1. V trimming: 1 base; J trimming: 5 bases; junction bases outside the gene matches: 10. The CDR3 length is 17 residues. The germline CDR1 and CDR2 sequences are SGHNT and YENEEA. This CDR3 is CASSLGLTGGEVETQYF. Written as DNA, the CDR3 is TGTGCCAGCAGCTTAGGCTTGACAGGGGGCGAAGTGGAGACCCAGTACTTC.

This chain uses TRBV6-5 with TRBJ1-1; perhaps TRBD1 as D (6 bases). The CDR3 is 14 amino acids. In germline, CDR1 is MNHEY, CDR2 SVGAGI. V lost 4 bases and J lost 7, with 16 bases in between. CDR3 residues: CASSFMGGAGEAFF. The CDR3 DNA reads TGTGCCAGCAGTTTTATGGGGGGGGCGGGTGAAGCTTTCTTT.

The V gene is TRBV7-8, the J gene TRBJ2-5; D is perhaps TRBD1 (5 bases). Germline CDR1 is SGHVS and CDR2 is FQNEAQ. V gave up 5 bases and J gave up 4 bases, with 20 bases separating them. CDR3 length: 16 amino acids. The CDR3 protein is CASSPATERKRETQYF. In DNA, the CDR3 is TGTGCCAGCAGCCCGGCGACAGAAAGGAAAAGAGAGACCCAGTACTTC.

The V gene is TRBV7-2, the J gene TRBJ1-1, with D perhaps TRBD1 (5 bases). Germline V gene sequence: CDR1 SGHTA, CDR2 FQGNSA. V was clipped by 1 base and J by 0 bases, with 9 bases between them. The CDR3 loop spans 15 amino acids. The CDR3 DNA is TGTGCCAGCAGCTTAGGGGGCCTTATGAACACTGAAGCTTTCTTT. This gives the protein CASSLGGLMNTEAFF. The full variable domain, rest sourced from reference TRBV7-2 and TRBJ1-1, is GAGVSQSPSNKVTEKGKDVELRCDPISGHTALYWYRQSLGQGLEFLIYFQGNSAPDKSGLPSDRFSAERTGGSVSTLTIQRTQQEDSAVYLCASSLGGLMNTEAFFGQGTRLTVV.

This clone has a handful of counts. This chain links TRBV7-2 with TRBJ2-1; 7 nucleotides match TRBD1. Germline V gene data show CDR1 as SGHTA and CDR2 as FQGNSA. This CDR3 contains 14 residues. After removal of 5 bases from V and 7 bases from J, the junction contained 8 bases not matched to a gene. This chain's CDR3 is CASSGSGTVNEQFF. The CDR3 DNA reads TGTGCCAGCAGCGGCTCCGGGACAGTAAATGAGCAGTTCTTC.

CDR3 nucleotides: TGCGCCAGCAAGACAGCCATGAACACTGAAGCTTTCTTT. Protein sequence: CASKTAMNTEAFF. The chain couples TRBV5-1 to TRBJ1-1; a possible D gene is TRBD1 (5 bases). This CDR3 contains 13 residues. Trimming stripped 6 bases from V and 0 bases from J, with 9 bases between. In germline, CDR1 is SGHRS, CDR2 YFSETQ.

This clone has only a few counts. The rearrangement links TRBV25-1 to TRBJ1-6; TRBD1 aligns across 7 bases. J was trimmed by 7 bases and V by 7 bases; bases with no gene match: 10. The CDR3 contains 15 residues. Germline CDR1 and CDR2: MGHDK and SYGVNS. The chain's CDR3 is CASNSHRGGNSPLHF. The CDR3 coding sequence is TGTGCCAGCAACTCACACAGGGGAGGAAATTCACCCCTCCACTTT.

This clone was detected a few times. The chain has TRBV6-1 and TRBJ1-1, with 7 bases aligning to TRBD1. CDR3 length: 15 residues. V shed 1 base and J 1 base; nucleotides not matched to a gene: 3. Germline V CDR1 and CDR2: MNHNS, SASEGT. CDR3: CASSEGRTGNTEAFF. The CDR3 DNA is TGTGCCAGCAGTGAAGGGCGGACAGGGAACACTGAAGCTTTCTTT.

This clone was seen more than once but under ten times. The rearrangement joins TRBV27 to TRBJ1-5; D uncertain. This CDR3 is 15 amino acids long. The germline V gene has CDR1 MNHEY and CDR2 SMNVEV (reference sequence). V was pared by 3 bases and J by 3 bases, with 12 bases between. CDR3: CASSLSRSANQPQHF. The CDR3 DNA is TGTGCCAGCAGTTTGTCCAGGTCTGCCAATCAGCCCCAGCATTTT.